Presented here are 10 T cell receptor beta chains from one specimen sequenced in a study of blood T cell repertoires in COVID-19. Produced via immunoSEQ multiplex PCR; TCRdb's table is partial and in-frame only. The sample has under 250,000 clones; 85% to 90% are singletons. Sequenced: peripheral blood. The origin of the receptors is a middle-aged man with COVID-19, enrolled during active disease.

V usage is TRBV10-1 and J usage is TRBJ2-4, with D maybe TRBD1 (6 bases). Germline V gene sequence: CDR1 WNHNN, CDR2 SYGVQD (reference sequence). V was trimmed by 7 bases and J by 9 bases, leaving 22 bases between them. This CDR3 contains 15 residues. CDR3 in DNA: TGCGCCAGCAAGTGGGGGCCGGCCGGTCGGAGCATTCAGTACTTC. It encodes CASKWGPAGRSIQYF.

V usage is TRBV18 and J usage is TRBJ2-7; D not resolved. This CDR3 contains 12 residues. Germline CDR1 KGHSH, CDR2 LQKENI. The ends were cut back, 3 bases at V and 7 bases at J, with 10 bases in the middle. Written as DNA, the CDR3 is TGTGCCAGCTCACCCCTCACCGGGGAGCAGTACTTC. This gives the protein CASSPLTGEQYF.

This chain connects TRBV3-1 (or the pseudogene TRBV3-2) to TRBJ1-2; 8 nucleotides agree with TRBD1. Germline V lookup: CDR1 LGHDT, CDR2 YNNKEL (reference sequence). Trimming at V came to 1 base and at J to 6 bases, leaving 10 bases not matched to a gene. The CDR3 consists of 16 residues. The CDR3 loop is CASSQGAGGLRDGYTF. For the CDR3, the DNA is TGTGCCAGCAGCCAAGGAGCAGGGGGCCTCCGGGATGGCTACACCTTC.

This clone turned up a few times. The rearrangement joins TRBV14 to TRBJ1-4; D unresolved. The CDR3 has 17 residues. Deletions cut 6 bases from V and 3 bases from J, with 20 bases between. Germline loops: CDR1 SGHDN, CDR2 FVKESK. The CDR3: CASSRRGSGWSNEKLFF. CDR3 nucleotides: TGTGCCAGCAGTCGTCGCGGATCGGGGTGGTCTAATGAAAAACTGTTTTTT.

Ten or more counts support this clone. The chain joins TRBV4-2 to TRBJ2-2, with 8 nucleotides matching TRBD1. Germline CDR1 reads LGHNA; CDR2 reads YNFKEQ. This CDR3 has 15 amino acids. J was trimmed by 3 bases and V by 4 bases; bases with no gene match: 4. The CDR3 DNA is TGTGCCAGCAGCCCACCGGGACAGGACACCGGGGAGCTGTTTTTT. It encodes CASSPPGQDTGELFF.

A single count supports this clone. The chain links TRBV6-5 to TRBJ2-3, with D tentatively TRBD1 (5 bases). Trimming cost V 5 bases and J 6 bases, with 9 bases left between them. The germline V gene encodes CDR1 MNHEY and CDR2 SVGAGI. This CDR3 spans 12 amino acids. DNA of the CDR3: TGTGCCAGCAGTACCCAGGGTGATACGCAGTATTTT. Translating it yields CASSTQGDTQYF.

The chain employs TRBV30 and TRBJ1-4, with D tentatively TRBD1 (5 bases). CDR1 and CDR2 (germline): GTSNPN, SVGIG (reference sequence). There are 16 residues in the CDR3. Deletions cut 5 bases from V and 0 bases from J, with 16 bases between. As DNA, the CDR3 is TGTGCCTGGGCTTTTCGGACATTTTCAACTAATGAAAAACTGTTTTTT. Protein: CAWAFRTFSTNEKLFF.

The chain recombines TRBV5-6 with TRBJ2-7; 14 nucleotides agree with TRBD2. The CDR3 loop spans 15 amino acids. CDR1 and CDR2 from the germline V gene are SGHDT and YYEEEE. Germline trimming cut 0 bases from V and 4 bases from J; bases unmatched to any gene: 0. Here the CDR3 reads CASSLGLAGGYEQYF. The DNA of the CDR3 is TGTGCCAGCAGCTTGGGACTAGCGGGAGGGTACGAGCAGTACTTC.

The chain combines TRBV2 with TRBJ1-3, with 8 bases identical to TRBD1. V was clipped by 3 bases and J by 7 bases; unmatched bases: 5. Per germline, CDR1 SNHLY and CDR2 FYNNEI. The CDR3 has 14 amino acids. As DNA, the CDR3 is TGTGCCAGCAGTGAGCGGACAGGGCGTAACACCATATATTTT. It translates to CASSERTGRNTIYF.

V and J are TRBV5-5 and TRBJ2-7; 9 nucleotides agree with TRBD1. Germline values: CDR1 SGHKS, CDR2 YYEKEE (reference sequence). The CDR3 covers 18 residues. Losses at the gene ends were 4 bases for V and 3 bases for J; bases not matched to a gene: 17. The CDR3 loop is CASSPAAGTGQGGYEQYF. The CDR3 nucleotides are TGTGCCAGCAGCCCAGCTGCCGGGACAGGGCAGGGTGGCTACGAGCAGTACTTC.